This T cell receptor beta chain was obtained from a study of T cells after yellow fever vaccination. Overall study results and limits: Abundant contaminating clonotypes from the bulk population could appear in FACS-sorted repertoires.

V shed 4 bases, J shed 4 bases, and the junction held 11 bases outside the gene matches. This CDR3 has 16 residues. Per the germline V gene, CDR1 is SGHRS and CDR2 is YFSETQ. MiXCR, run by TCRdb on the 5' RACE reads, gives a single entry per CDR3 protein. The sample has more than 350,000 distinct CDR3 sequences; around 10% are singletons. This clonotype was found many times. The antigen remains undetermined. This specimen was PBMCs, taken on the day of the first yellow fever vaccination. This receptor was taken from a man between 18 and 29 years old who received the YFV17D yellow fever vaccine. The V gene is TRBV5-1, the J gene TRBJ1-1; 9 bases match TRBD1. CDR3 DNA: TGCGCCAGCAGCACAGGACAGGGGCTCGTGAGCACTGAAGCTTTCTTT. It translates to CASSTGQGLVSTEAFF.